This T cell receptor beta chain was sequenced during a study of T cells after somatic rescue of genetic block. Generated by immunoSEQ multiplex PCR, the TCRdb table keeps only in-frame clones and is missing some. The table has tens of thousands of clones, about 91% seen once. CDR1 and CDR2 from the germline V gene are SGHAT and FQNNGV. V lost 4 bases and J lost 8; bases outside the gene matches: 9. The CDR3 has 15 amino acids. This TCR was sampled from a man in his forties. Material: peripheral blood mononuclear cells (PBMCs). V usage is TRBV11-2 and J usage is TRBJ2-1; 9 nucleotides match TRBD1. The CDR3 loop is CASSYRDRVLDEQFF. For the CDR3, the DNA is TGTGCCAGCAGCTACCGGGACAGGGTTTTGGATGAGCAGTTCTTC.